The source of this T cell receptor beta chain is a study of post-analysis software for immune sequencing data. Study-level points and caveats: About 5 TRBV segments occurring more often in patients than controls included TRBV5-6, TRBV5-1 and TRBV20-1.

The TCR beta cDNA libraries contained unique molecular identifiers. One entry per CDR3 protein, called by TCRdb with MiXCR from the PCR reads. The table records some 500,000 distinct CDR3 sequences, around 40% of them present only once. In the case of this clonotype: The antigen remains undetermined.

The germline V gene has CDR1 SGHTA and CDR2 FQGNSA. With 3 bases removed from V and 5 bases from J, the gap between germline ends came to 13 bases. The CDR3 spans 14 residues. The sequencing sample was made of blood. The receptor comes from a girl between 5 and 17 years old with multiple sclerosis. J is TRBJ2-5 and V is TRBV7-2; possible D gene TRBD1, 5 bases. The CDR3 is CASSLSRVQETQYF. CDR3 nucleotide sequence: TGTGCCAGCAGCTTGTCCAGGGTGCAGGAGACCCAGTACTTC.